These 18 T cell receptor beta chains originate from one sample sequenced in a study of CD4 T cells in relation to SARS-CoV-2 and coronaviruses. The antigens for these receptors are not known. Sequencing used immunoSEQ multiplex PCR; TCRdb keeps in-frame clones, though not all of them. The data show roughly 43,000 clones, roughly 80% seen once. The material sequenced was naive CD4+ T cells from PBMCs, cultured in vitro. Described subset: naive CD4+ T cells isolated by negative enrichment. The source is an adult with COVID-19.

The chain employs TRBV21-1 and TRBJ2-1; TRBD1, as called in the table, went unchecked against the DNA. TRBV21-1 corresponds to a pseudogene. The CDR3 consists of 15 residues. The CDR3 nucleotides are TGTGCCAGCAGCGAGGGACAGGGGTTTAACAATGAGCAGTTCTTC. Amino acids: CASSEGQGFNNEQFF.

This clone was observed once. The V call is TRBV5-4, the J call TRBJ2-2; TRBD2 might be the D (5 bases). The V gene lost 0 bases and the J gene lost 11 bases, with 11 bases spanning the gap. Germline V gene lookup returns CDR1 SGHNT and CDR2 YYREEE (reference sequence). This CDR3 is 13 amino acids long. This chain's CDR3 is CASSLGQSGELFF. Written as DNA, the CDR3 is TGTGCCAGCAGCTTGGGTCAAAGCGGCGAGCTGTTTTTT.

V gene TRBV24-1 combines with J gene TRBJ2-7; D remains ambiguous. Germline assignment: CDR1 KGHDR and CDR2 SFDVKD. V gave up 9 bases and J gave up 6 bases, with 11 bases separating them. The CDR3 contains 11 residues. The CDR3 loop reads CATWRFGEQYF. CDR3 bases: TGTGCCACCTGGAGATTTGGCGAGCAGTACTTC.

CDR3 loop: CASSPRGPAGYNEQFF. The CDR3 bases are TGTGCCAGCAGTCCCCGAGGACCCGCCGGGTACAATGAGCAGTTCTTC. J is TRBJ2-1 and V is TRBV27, with D unresolved. Deletions cut 5 bases from V and 4 bases from J, with 18 bases between. The CDR3 spans 16 residues. Germline loops: CDR1 MNHEY, CDR2 SMNVEV (reference sequence).

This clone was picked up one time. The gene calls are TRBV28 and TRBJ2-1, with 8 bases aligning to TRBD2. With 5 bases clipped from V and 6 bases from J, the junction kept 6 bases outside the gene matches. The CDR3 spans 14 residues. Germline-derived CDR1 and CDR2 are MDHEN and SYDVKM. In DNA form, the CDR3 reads TGTGCCAGCAGTCCCCCGGGAGGGGTCAATGAGCAGTTCTTC. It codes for CASSPPGGVNEQFF.

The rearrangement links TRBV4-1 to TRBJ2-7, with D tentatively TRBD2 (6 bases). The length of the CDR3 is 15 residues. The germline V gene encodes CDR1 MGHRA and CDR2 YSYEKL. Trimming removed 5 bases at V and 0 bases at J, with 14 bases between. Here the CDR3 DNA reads TGCGCCAGCAGCTCATCGGGAGAGGGCTCCTACGAGCAGTACTTC. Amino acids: CASSSSGEGSYEQYF.

The CDR3 DNA follows: TGTGCCAGCAGTGAAGGGTCCGGGCAAGAGACCCAGTACTTC. It yields the protein CASSEGSGQETQYF. The J gene is TRBJ2-5, the V gene TRBV25-1; no clear D. V was cut by 2 bases and J by 2 bases, with 9 bases left in between. The CDR3 sequence is 14 residues long. CDR1 MGHDK and CDR2 SYGVNS come from the germline V gene.

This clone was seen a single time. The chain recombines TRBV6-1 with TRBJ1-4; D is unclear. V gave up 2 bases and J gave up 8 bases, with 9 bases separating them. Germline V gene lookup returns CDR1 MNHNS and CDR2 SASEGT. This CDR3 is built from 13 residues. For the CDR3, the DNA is TGTGCCAGCAGTGAATGGGGTTTCGAAAAACTGTTTTTT. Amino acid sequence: CASSEWGFEKLFF.

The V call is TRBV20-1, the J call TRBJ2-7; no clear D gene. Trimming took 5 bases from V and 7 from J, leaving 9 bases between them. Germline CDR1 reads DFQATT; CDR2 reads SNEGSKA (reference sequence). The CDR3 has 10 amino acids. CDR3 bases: TGCAGTGCTCCCATTGATGAGCAGTACTTC. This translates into CSAPIDEQYF.

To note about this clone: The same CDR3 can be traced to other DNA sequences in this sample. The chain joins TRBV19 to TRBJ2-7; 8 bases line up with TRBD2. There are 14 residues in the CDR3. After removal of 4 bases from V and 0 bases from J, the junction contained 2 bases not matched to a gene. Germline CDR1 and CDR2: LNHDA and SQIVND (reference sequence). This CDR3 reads CASSSGRSSYEQYF. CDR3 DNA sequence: TGTGCCAGTAGTAGCGGGAGGAGCTCCTACGAGCAGTACTTC.

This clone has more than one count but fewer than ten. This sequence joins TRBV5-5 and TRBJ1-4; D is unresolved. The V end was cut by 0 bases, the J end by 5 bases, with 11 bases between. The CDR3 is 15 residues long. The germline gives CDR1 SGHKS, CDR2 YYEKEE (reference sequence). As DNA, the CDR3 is TGTGCCAGCAGCTTGGAGCCTCACAGAAATGAAAAACTGTTTTTT. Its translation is CASSLEPHRNEKLFF.

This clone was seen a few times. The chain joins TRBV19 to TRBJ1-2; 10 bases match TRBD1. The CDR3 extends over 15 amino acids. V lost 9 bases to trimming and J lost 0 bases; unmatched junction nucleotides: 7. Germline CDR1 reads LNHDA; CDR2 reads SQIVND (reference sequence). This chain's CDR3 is CASRDRGNSNYGYTF. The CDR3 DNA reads TGTGCCAGCCGGGACAGGGGAAACTCTAACTATGGCTACACCTTC.

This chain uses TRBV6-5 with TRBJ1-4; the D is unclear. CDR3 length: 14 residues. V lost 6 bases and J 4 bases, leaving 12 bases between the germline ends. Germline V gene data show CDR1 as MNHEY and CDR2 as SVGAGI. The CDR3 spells CASRPLVDNEKLFF. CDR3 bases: TGTGCCAGCAGACCGTTGGTCGATAATGAAAAACTGTTTTTT.

For the CDR3, the DNA is TGTGCCAGCAGTTCGGGGGGAGGAGAGACCCAGTACTTC. This encodes CASSSGGGETQYF. The chain joins TRBV12-3 or TRBV12-4 to TRBJ2-5; 7 positions match TRBD2. V shed 4 bases and J 4 bases; nucleotides not matched to a gene: 3. The CDR3 totals 13 residues.

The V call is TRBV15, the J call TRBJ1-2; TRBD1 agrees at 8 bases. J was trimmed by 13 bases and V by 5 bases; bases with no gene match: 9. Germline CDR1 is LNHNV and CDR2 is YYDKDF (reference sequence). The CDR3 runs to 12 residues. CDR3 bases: TGTGCCACCAGCGCAAGGGACAGGCCACCCACCTTC. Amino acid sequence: CATSARDRPPTF.

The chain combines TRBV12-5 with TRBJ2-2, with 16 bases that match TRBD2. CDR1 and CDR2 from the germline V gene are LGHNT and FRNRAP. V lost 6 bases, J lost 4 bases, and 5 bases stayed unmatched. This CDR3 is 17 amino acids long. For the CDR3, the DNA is TGTGCTAGTGGACTCGGGACTAGCGGGAGGGCCACCGGGGAGCTGTTTTTT. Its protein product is CASGLGTSGRATGELFF.

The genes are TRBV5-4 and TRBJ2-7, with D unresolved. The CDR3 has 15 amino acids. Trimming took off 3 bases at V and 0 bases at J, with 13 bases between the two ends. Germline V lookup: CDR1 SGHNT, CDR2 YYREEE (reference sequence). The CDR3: CASSSITTASYEQYF. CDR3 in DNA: TGTGCCAGCAGCTCCATCACGACGGCCTCCTACGAGCAGTACTTC.

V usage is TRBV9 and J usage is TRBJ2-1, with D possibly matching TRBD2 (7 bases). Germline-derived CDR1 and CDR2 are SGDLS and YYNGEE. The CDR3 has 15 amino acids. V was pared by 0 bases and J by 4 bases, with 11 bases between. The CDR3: CASSVVGRGYNEQFF. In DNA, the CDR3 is TGTGCCAGCAGCGTAGTGGGGAGGGGGTACAATGAGCAGTTCTTC.